This paragraph covers one TCR beta chain sequence. No antigen is known for it. The sample belongs to a study of T cell repertoires in cytomegalovirus infection. In the study overall: Alongside well-studied HLA-B-restricted CMV epitopes, recently identified HLA-C-restricted CMV epitopes were also used. Shared public TCR beta signatures pointed to both CMV infection and a matching HLA type. Points from the study as a whole: CMV-specific TCR beta clonotypes restricted by HLA-C were the ones dominating the ex vivo response.

TCRdb used MiXCR to reprocess the reads, holding one entry per CDR3 protein. The profile shows about 920,000 distinct CDR3 sequences, around 32% of them singletons. V was clipped by 4 bases and J by 5 bases, with 14 bases between them. Germline CDR1 reads WNHNN; CDR2 reads SYGVQD (reference sequence). The CDR3 length is 14 residues. Source: cultured CD8+ T cells from PBMCs, taken from culture after CMV antigen stimulation. This chain links TRBV10-1 with TRBJ1-1, with unresolved D. This clonotype was obtained from a human donor in good health (CMV status not recorded). Some clones in this sample may be carry-over from other donors' samples. CDR3 protein: CASSVEAPGTEAFF. The CDR3 bases are TGCGCCAGCAGTGTCGAGGCCCCCGGGACTGAAGCTTTCTTT.